What follows is one TCR beta chain and its context. Assay: immunoSEQ multiplex PCR; the TCRdb copy retains only in-frame clones and omits some. The sample contains some 100,000 clones, under 90% of which appear only once. CDR1 is LGHNA, CDR2 YNFKEQ, per germline. The CDR3 length is 14 residues. J was trimmed by 3 bases and V by 4 bases; bases with no gene match: 4. These data come from a study of OX40 agonist ivuxolimab in advanced cancers. Autoimmune disease history or systemic immunosuppression meant exclusion. The genes are TRBV4-2 and TRBJ2-3; TRBD1 matches at 7 bases. Sequenced here: CD4+ or CD8+ T cells sorted from blood, sampled in a trial of the OX40 agonist ivuxolimab. This TCR came from an adult with an advanced solid tumor such as melanoma, head and neck, liver or kidney cancer. The CDR3 region is CASSRGQATDTQYF. In nucleotides, the CDR3 is TGTGCCAGCAGCCGCGGACAGGCAACAGATACGCAGTATTTT.